One T cell receptor beta chain is described in this entry. What it recognizes is unknown. The data were produced by immunoSEQ multiplex PCR, yet TCRdb's version contains in-frame clones alone and is incomplete. The table shows some 34,000 clones, with around 84% occurring only once. The data belong to a study of OX40 agonist ivuxolimab in advanced cancers. Study overall: Every patient in dose escalation had hepatocellular carcinoma, melanoma, renal cell or head and neck cancer. A history of anti-PD-1, anti-PD-L1 or anti-CTLA-4 therapy was acceptable, and 40% had some.

This CDR3 contains 15 residues. Between the trimmed V and J ends, which lost 1 base and 5 bases, there was a span of 11 bases. Germline V CDR1 and CDR2: LNHDA, SQIVND (reference sequence). Study findings and constraints: Blood T cells, both CD4+ and CD8+, expanded clonally by week 6 at 0.1 to 3.0 mg/kg.

Sample: CD4+ or CD8+ T cells sorted from blood, taken in a trial of the OX40 agonist ivuxolimab. The genes are TRBV19 and TRBJ2-2, with unresolved D. The TCR originated in an adult with an advanced solid tumor such as melanoma, head and neck, liver or kidney cancer. The CDR3 nucleotides are TGTGCCAGTAGTATAGTTGGGCCGGGTACCGGGGAGCTGTTTTTT. This encodes CASSIVGPGTGELFF.